This entry describes one TCR beta chain. The entry originates in a study of cytomegalovirus exposure and HLA in healthy donors. The table came from immunoSEQ multiplex PCR; TCRdb's copy has only in-frame clones and leaves some out. This table holds roughly 180,000 clones, roughly 84% found once. Germline V CDR1 and CDR2: MNHEY, SMNVEV (reference sequence). The ends lost 5 bases at V and 1 base at J; junction bases unmatched: 4. The length of the CDR3 is 15 residues. This TCR was recovered from a man in his late teens or twenties in good health and CMV-seropositive. Sequenced: PBMCs. This rearrangement joins TRBV27 to TRBJ2-5, with 10 bases that match TRBD1. The CDR3 spells CASSGTGVLQETQYF. DNA for the CDR3: TGTGCCAGCAGTGGGACAGGGGTCCTCCAAGAGACCCAGTACTTC.